This TCR beta chain was sequenced during a study of OX40 agonist ivuxolimab in advanced cancers. The study's findings and limits: The study did not work out the antigen specificity of the expanded peripheral T cells.

Here immunoSEQ multiplex PCR was the method, and the copy in TCRdb shows in-frame clones only, minus some. The sample lists approximately 87,000 clones; approximately 85% were seen once. In regard to this clone: Its antigen is not identified.

Trimming pared 4 bases from V and 6 bases from J, leaving 10 bases between. Germline assignment: CDR1 SQVTM and CDR2 ANQGSEA. The CDR3 loop spans 11 amino acids. The sequencing here drew on CD4+ or CD8+ T cells sorted from blood, taken in a trial of the OX40 agonist ivuxolimab. The chain carries TRBV29-1 and TRBJ2-7, with D perhaps TRBD1 (5 bases). This sequence originates from an adult with an advanced solid tumor such as melanoma, head and neck, liver or kidney cancer. The CDR3 DNA follows: TGCAGCGTTGGGCGAACAGGCGAGCAGTACTTC. This translates into CSVGRTGEQYF.